A selection of T cell receptor beta chains follows, all from one sample in a study of T cell clonotyping in hematopoietic cell transplantation. TCRdb keeps only in-frame clones here, not all; method: immunoSEQ multiplex PCR. The table lists roughly 34,000 clones, about 95% of them singletons. Sequences were derived from peripheral blood mononuclear cells, sampled before stem cell transplant. These TCRs come from a middle-aged man with chronic myeloid leukemia. Some clones in this sample may be carry-over from other donors' samples. Each CDR3 is given without its conserved first and last residue. Each record gives: J gene, clone size, V gene, CDR3 protein. Only part of the rows carry a size: once, few, many, or a class if the clone is expanded.

>TRBJ1-2|-|TRBV30
AWSVWDGGYT
>TRBJ2-3|-|TRBV28
ATYRKNTQY
>TRBJ1-1|-|TRBV18
ASSPNRVDTEAF
>TRBJ1-1|-|TRBV28
ASNKRSEAF
>TRBJ2-2|-|TRBV12-5
ASGFLTGTLTGELF
>TRBJ1-6|-|TRBV7-8
ASSLAGQALEAPLH
>TRBJ2-1|-|TRBV7-2
ASSPFLQGASYNEQF
>TRBJ1-1|-|TRBV9
ASSTPKDRMDTEAF
>TRBJ1-4|-|TRBV30
AWSNIPGGNEKLF
>TRBJ1-2|-|TRBV29-1
SVEGGPRGYT
>TRBJ1-6|-|TRBV4-1
ASSQGRGPNSPLH
>TRBJ1-1|-|TRBV4-1
ASSQARQLYTEAF
>TRBJ1-5|-|TRBV19
ASSGSLDNQPQH
>TRBJ2-5|-|TRBV7-2
ASSPTSGGASETQY
>TRBJ2-7|-|TRBV7-2
ASSLGTSRGEQY
>TRBJ2-7|-|TRBV4-2
ASSQDTGTVLYEQY
>TRBJ2-3|-|TRBV7-9
ASSFTGSADTQY
>TRBJ1-4|-|TRBV6-4
ASSSGAGTNEKLF
>TRBJ1-2|-|TRBV10-3
AISEVGGYT
>TRBJ2-2|once|TRBV7-3
ASSPTSTTGELF
>TRBJ2-1|-|TRBV5-1
ASSSLLAGGYNEQF
>TRBJ1-2|-|TRBV4-2
ASSPNPGQGARYGYT
>TRBJ2-7|-|TRBV19
ASSTARADEQY
>TRBJ2-5|-|TRBV30
AWSAISDQETQY
>TRBJ1-5|-|TRBV6-5
ASSYSAGQPQH
>TRBJ1-1|-|TRBV5-6
ASSGRGVRTEAF
>TRBJ1-5|-|TRBV28
ASSLADRVDQPQH
>TRBJ1-1|-|TRBV7-2
ASSFSYQNTEAF
>TRBJ2-7|-|TRBV7-9
ASSPSSYEQY
>TRBJ2-7|-|TRBV25-1
ASSEEWGSGVEQY
>TRBJ2-7|-|TRBV30
AWTYSGQVAYEQY
>TRBJ1-2|-|TRBV4-3
ATSRQGHNGYT
>TRBJ2-3|-|TRBV2
ASRPRVGLGDTQY
>TRBJ2-1|-|TRBV10-3
AISGGPGDEQF
>TRBJ2-6|-|TRBV6-4
ASSPGTASGANVLT
>TRBJ2-4|-|TRBV4-3
ASSQERRDTFIGAKNIQY
>TRBJ2-1|-|TRBV6-5
ASSYKAGSYNEQF